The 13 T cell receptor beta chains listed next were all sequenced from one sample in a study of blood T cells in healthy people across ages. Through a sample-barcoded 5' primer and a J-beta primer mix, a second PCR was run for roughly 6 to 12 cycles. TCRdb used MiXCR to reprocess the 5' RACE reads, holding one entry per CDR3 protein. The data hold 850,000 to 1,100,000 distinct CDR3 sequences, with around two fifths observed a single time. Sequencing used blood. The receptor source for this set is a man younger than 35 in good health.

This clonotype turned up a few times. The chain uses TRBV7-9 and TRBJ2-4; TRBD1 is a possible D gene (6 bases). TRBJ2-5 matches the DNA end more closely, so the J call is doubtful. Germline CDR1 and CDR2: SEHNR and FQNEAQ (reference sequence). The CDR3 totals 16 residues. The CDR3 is CASSLPGVMSSETQYF. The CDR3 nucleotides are TGTGCCAGCAGCTTACCAGGGGTGATGTCTTCGGAGACCCAGTACTTC.

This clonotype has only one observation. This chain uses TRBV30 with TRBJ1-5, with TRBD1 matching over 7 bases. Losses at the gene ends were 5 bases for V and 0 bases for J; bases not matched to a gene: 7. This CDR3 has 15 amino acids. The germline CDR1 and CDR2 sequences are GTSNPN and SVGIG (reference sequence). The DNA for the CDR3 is TGTGCCTGGGAGACAGGGAAGTTTAGCAATCAGCCCCAGCATTTT. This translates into CAWETGKFSNQPQHF.

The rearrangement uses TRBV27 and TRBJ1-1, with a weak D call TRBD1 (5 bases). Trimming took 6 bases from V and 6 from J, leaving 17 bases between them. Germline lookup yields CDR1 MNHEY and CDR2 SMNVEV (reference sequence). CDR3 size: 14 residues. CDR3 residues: CASSSLGGLAEAFF. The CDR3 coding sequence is TGTGCCAGCAGCTCTCTGGGGGGGTTGGCTGAAGCTTTCTTT.

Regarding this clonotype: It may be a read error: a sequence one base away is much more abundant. The CDR3 DNA reads TGCAGTGTAGGGGCTAGCGGGGTTTCAGATACGCAGTATTTT. Translating it yields CSVGASGVSDTQYF. This rearrangement joins TRBV20-1 to TRBJ2-3, with 9 bases identical to TRBD2. The junction had 9 bases not matched to a gene; V was cut back by 7 bases and J by 4 bases. Germline CDR1 reads DFQATT; CDR2 reads SNEGSKA (reference sequence). The CDR3 totals 14 residues.

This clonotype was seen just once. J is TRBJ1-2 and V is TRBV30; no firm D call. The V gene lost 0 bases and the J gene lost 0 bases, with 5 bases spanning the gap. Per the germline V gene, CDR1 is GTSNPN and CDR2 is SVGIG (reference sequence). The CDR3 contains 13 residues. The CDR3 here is CAWSVLANYGYTF. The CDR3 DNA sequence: TGTGCCTGGAGTGTATTAGCTAACTATGGCTACACCTTC.

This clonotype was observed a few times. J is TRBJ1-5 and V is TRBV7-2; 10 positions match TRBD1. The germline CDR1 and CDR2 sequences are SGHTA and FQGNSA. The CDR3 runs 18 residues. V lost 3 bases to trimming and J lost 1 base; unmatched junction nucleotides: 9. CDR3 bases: TGTGCCAGCAGCTTGACAGGGGGCTTTTCTCCGAGCAATCAGCCCCAGCATTTT. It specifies CASSLTGGFSPSNQPQHF. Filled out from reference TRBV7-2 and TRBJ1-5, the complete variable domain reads GAGVSQSPSNKVTEKGKDVELRCDPISGHTALYWYRQSLGQGLEFLIYFQGNSAPDKSGLPSDRFSAERTGGSVSTLTIQRTQQEDSAVYLCASSLTGGFSPSNQPQHFGDGTRLSIL.

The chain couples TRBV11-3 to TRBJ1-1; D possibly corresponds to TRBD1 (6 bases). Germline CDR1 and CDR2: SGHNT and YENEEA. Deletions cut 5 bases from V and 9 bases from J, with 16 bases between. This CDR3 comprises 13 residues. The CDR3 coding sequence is TGTGCCAGCAGCAAATCACCCCAGGGGCAAGCTTTCTTT. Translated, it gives CASSKSPQGQAFF.

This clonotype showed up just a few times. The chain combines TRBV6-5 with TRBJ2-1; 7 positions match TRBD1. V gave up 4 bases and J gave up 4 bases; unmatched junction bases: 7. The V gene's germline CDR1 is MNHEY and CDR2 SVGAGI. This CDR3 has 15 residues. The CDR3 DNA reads TGTGCCAGCAGTTCGACCGGGACAGATTACAATGAGCAGTTCTTC. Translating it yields CASSSTGTDYNEQFF.

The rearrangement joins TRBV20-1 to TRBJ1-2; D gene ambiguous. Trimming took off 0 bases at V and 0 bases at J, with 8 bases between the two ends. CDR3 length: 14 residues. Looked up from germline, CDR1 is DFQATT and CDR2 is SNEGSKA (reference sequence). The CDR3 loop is CSAREVAANYGYTF. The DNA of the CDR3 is TGCAGTGCTAGAGAAGTGGCAGCTAACTATGGCTACACCTTC.

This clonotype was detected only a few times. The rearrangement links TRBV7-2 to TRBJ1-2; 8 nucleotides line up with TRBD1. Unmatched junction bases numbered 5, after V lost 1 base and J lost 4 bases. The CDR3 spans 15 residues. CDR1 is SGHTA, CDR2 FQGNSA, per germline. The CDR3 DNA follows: TGTGCCAGCAGCTTAGTGTTCGGACAGGGCTATGGCTACACCTTC. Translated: CASSLVFGQGYGYTF.

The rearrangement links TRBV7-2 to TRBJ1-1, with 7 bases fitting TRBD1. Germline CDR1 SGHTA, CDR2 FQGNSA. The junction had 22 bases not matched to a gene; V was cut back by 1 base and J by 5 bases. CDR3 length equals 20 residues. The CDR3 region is CASSLGARNRGAAHPTEAFF. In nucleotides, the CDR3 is TGTGCCAGCAGCTTAGGGGCCCGCAACAGGGGCGCCGCCCATCCAACTGAAGCTTTCTTT.

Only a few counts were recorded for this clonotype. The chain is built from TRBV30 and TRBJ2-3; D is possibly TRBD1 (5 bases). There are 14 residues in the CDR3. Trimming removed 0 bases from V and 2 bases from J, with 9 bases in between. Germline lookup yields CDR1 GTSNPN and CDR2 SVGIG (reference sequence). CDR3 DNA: TGTGCCTGGAGTGTGGACAAGAACACAGATACGCAGTATTTT. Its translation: CAWSVDKNTDTQYF.

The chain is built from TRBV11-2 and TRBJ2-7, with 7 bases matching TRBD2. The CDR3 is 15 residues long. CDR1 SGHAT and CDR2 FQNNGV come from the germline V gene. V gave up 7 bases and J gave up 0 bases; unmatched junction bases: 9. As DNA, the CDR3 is TGTGCCAGCAACTCTTTGCGCGGGAGCTCCTACGAGCAGTACTTC. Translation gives CASNSLRGSSYEQYF.